This TCR beta chain was identified in a study of regulatory T cells in long-lasting Graves disease. Assembly of TCR beta libraries relied on iRepertoire HTBI primers together with Arm-PCR of CDR3 regions. MiXCR, applied by TCRdb to the multiplex PCR reads, yields one record per CDR3 protein. The repertoire includes about 540,000 distinct CDR3 sequences, roughly 14% of them detected once, and over 7.5% sits in the top ten. Indicated time point: newly diagnosed GD, antithyroid drugs for less than 3 months. Scientists built the TCR library using RNA that was extracted from PBMCs. CDR1 is SEHNR and CDR2 is FQNEAQ in the germline V gene (reference sequence). V lost 7 bases and J 5 bases, leaving 12 bases between the germline ends. This CDR3 contains 13 residues. Ten or more counts support this clonotype. The sample was also reused in another study, on T cells in Graves' hyperthyroidism and ophthalmopathy.

This TCR was recovered from a man aged 30-40 years with Graves disease. Sequencing was performed on peripheral blood mononuclear cells (PBMCs), taken at new diagnosis, from a patient treated with antithyroid drugs. The chain carries TRBV7-9 and TRBJ2-1, with a possible D match to TRBD2 (6 bases). The CDR3: CASTGGADNEQFF. CDR3 coding DNA: TGTGCCAGCACCGGAGGGGCAGACAATGAGCAGTTCTTC.